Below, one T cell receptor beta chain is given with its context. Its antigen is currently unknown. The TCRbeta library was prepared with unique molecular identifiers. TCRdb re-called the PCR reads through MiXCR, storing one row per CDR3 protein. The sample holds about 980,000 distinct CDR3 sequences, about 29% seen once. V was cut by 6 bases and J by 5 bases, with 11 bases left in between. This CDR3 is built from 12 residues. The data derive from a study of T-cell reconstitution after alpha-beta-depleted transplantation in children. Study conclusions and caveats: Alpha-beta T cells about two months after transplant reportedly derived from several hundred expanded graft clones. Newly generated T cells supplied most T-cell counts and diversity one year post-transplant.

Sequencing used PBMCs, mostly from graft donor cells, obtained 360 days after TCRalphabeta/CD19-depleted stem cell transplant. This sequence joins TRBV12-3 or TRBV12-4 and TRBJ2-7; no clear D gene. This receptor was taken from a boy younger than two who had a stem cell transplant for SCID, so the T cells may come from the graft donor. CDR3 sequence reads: CASSLTIHEQYF. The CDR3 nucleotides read TGTGCCAGCAGCCTCACTATCCACGAGCAGTACTTC.